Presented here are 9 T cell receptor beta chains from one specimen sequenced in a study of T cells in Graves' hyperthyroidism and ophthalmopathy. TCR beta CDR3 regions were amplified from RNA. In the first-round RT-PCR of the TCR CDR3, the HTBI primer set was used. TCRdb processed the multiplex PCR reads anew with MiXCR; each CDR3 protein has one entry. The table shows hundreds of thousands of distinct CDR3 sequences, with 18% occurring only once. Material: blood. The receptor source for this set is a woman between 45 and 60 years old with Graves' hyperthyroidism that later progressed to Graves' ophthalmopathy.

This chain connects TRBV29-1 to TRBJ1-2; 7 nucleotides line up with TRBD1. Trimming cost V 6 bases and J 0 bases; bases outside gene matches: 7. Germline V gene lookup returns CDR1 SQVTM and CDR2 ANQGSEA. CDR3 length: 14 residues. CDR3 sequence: CSVERTGSNYGYTF. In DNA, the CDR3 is TGCAGCGTAGAAAGGACAGGATCTAACTATGGCTACACCTTC. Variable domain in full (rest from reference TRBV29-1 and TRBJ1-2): SAVISQKPSRDICQRGTSLTIQCQVDSQVTMMFWYRQQPGQSLTLIATANQGSEATYESGFVIDKFPISRPNLTFSTLTVSNMSPEDSSIYLCSVERTGSNYGYTFGSGTRLTVV.

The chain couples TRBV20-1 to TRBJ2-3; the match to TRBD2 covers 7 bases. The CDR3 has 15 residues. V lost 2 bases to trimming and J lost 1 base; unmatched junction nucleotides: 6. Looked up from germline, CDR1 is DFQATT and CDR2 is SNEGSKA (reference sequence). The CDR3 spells CSARNPSGRTDTQYF. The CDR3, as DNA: TGCAGTGCTAGAAATCCTAGCGGACGCACAGATACGCAGTATTTT.

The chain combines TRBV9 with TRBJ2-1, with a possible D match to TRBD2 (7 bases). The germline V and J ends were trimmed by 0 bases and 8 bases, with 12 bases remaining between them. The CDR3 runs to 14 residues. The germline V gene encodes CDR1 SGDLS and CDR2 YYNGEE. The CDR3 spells CASSVVGEGDEQFF. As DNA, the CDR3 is TGTGCCAGCAGCGTAGTGGGGGAGGGGGATGAGCAGTTCTTC.

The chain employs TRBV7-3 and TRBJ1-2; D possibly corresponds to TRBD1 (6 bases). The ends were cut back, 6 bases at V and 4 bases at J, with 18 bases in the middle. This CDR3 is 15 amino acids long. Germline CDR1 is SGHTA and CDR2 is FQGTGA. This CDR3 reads CASSPLGGEGYGYTF. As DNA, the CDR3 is TGTGCCAGCAGTCCATTAGGGGGGGAGGGCTATGGCTACACCTTC.

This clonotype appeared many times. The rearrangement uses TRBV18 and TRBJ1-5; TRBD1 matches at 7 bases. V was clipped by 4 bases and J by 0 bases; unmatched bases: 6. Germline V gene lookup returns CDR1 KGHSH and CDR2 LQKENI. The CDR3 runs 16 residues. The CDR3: CASSQDRPLSNQPQHF. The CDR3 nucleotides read TGTGCCAGCTCACAGGACAGGCCCCTTAGCAATCAGCCCCAGCATTTT.

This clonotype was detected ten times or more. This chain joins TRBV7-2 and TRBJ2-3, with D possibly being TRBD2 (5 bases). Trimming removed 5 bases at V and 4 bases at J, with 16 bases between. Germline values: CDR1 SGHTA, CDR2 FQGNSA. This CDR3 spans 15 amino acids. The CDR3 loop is CASSKDYASADTQYF. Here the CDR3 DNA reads TGTGCCAGCAGCAAAGACTACGCCAGCGCAGATACGCAGTATTTT.

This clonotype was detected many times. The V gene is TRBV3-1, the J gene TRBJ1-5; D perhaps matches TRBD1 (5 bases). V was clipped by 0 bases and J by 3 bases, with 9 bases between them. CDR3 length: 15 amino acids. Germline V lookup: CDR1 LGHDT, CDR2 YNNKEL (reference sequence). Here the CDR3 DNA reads TGTGCCAGCAGCCAAGATACGACAGCCAATCAGCCCCAGCATTTT. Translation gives CASSQDTTANQPQHF.

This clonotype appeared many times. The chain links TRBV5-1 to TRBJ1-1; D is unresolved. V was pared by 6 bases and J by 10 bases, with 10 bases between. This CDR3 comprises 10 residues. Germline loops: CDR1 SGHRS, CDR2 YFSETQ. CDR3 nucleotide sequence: TGCGCCAGCATCACGCTTCGAGCTTTCTTT. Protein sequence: CASITLRAFF. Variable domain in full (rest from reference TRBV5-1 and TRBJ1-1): KAGVTQTPRYLIKTRGQQVTLSCSPISGHRSVSWYQQTPGQGLQFLFEYFSETQRNKGNFPGRFSGRQFSNSRSEMNVSTLELGDSALYLCASITLRAFFGQGTRLTVV.

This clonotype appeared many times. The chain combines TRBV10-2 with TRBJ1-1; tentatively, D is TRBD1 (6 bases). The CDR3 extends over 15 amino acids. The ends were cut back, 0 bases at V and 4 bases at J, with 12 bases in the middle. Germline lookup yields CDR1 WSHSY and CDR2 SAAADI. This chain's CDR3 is CASSESGGIGTEAFF. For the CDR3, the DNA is TGCGCCAGCAGTGAGTCAGGGGGGATAGGCACTGAAGCTTTCTTT.